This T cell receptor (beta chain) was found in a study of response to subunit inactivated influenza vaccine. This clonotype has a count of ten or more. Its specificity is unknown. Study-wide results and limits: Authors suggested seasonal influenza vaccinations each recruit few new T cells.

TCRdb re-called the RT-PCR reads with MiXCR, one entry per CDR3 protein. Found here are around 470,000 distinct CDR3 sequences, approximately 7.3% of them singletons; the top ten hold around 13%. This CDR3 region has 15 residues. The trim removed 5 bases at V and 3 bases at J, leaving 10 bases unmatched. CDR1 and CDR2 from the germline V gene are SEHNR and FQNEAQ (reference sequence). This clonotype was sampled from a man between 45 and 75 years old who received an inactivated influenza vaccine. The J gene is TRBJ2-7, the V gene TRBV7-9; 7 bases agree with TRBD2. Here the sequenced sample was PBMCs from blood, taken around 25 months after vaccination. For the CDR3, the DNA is TGTGCCAGCAGCCGAGCGGGGACTCCCGTCTACGAGCAGTACTTC. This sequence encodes CASSRAGTPVYEQYF. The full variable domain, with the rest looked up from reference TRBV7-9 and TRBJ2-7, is DTGVSQNPRHKITKRGQNVTFRCDPISEHNRLYWYRQTLGQGPEFLTYFQNEAQLEKSRLLSDRFSAERPKGSFSTLEIQRTEQGDSAMYLCASSRAGTPVYEQYFGPGTRLTVT.